This TCR beta chain was captured in a study of blood T cells in healthy people across ages. Sample-barcoded 5' priming and a J-beta primer mix drove a second PCR of 7 to 11 cycles. From the 5' RACE reads, TCRdb called clonotypes with MiXCR, one entry per CDR3 protein. The sample has fewer than 2,000,000 distinct CDR3 sequences, about two fifths seen once. The CDR3 is 14 residues long. The germline gives CDR1 LGHNA, CDR2 YSLEER. Trimming pared 4 bases from V and 6 bases from J, leaving 15 bases between. Sequenced: blood. The J gene is TRBJ1-2, the V gene TRBV4-3; D uncertain. This receptor was identified in a human donor in good health. In DNA form, the CDR3 reads TGCGCCAGCAGCCTCTCTGGGGAATATCATGGCTACACCTTC. This translates into CASSLSGEYHGYTF.